This entry lists 3 T cell receptor beta chains sequenced from one sample in a study of blood T cell repertoires in COVID-19. Generated by immunoSEQ multiplex PCR, the TCRdb table keeps only in-frame clones and is missing some. The sample lists more than 200,000 clones, roughly four fifths occurring once. Sample: peripheral blood. Source of these receptors: a man aged 50-60 years with active or convalescent COVID-19.

V usage is TRBV5-1 and J usage is TRBJ2-1, with D possibly being TRBD2 (6 bases). The CDR3 runs 14 residues. Germline V lookup: CDR1 SGHRS, CDR2 YFSETQ. The V end lost 4 bases, the J end lost 6 bases, and 14 bases lay between the germline ends. CDR3 in DNA: TGCGCCAGCAGCCCTGAAGGGACTTCCAATGAGCAGTTCTTC. Its translation: CASSPEGTSNEQFF.

Only one count was recorded for this clone. The chain recombines TRBV4-1 with TRBJ2-1; no definite D call. V was cut by 1 base and J by 5 bases, with 12 bases left in between. CDR3 size: 15 residues. From germline, CDR1 is MGHRA and CDR2 YSYEKL. Here the CDR3 reads CASSQAFSDHNEQFF. The CDR3 nucleotides read TGCGCCAGCAGCCAAGCGTTCTCAGATCACAATGAGCAGTTCTTC.

This rearrangement joins TRBV6-7 to TRBJ2-5, with TRBD2 identical over 9 bases. TRBV6-7 is flagged as an ORF with uncertain function. The CDR3 totals 14 residues. With 11 bases clipped from V and 3 bases from J, the junction kept 10 bases outside the gene matches. The CDR3 DNA follows: TGTGCCTCAGCCAGGGCTAGCGGGGAAGAGACCCAGTACTTC. Its protein product is CASARASGEETQYF.